This T cell receptor (beta chain) was profiled in a study of shared clonotypes between healthy human individuals. At the deep level, the assay was run. Original methodology: ImmunoSEQ only sent back junction sequences with no quality scores, so filtering was done differently. This table comes from immunoSEQ multiplex PCR, and its TCRdb copy is limited to in-frame clones, with some not included. The V and J calls and the clone size are those of that table, but D and trimming were determined from the DNA. The sample lists some 1 million clones, 60% to 80% occurring once. The germline V gene encodes CDR1 SGHDT and CDR2 YYEEEE. The CDR3 has 15 residues. Trimming took off 1 base at V and 4 bases at J, with 12 bases between the two ends.

The receptor comes from a man aged 18 to 29 in good health. Sequencing used memory CD4+ T cells sorted from blood. Subset in this sample: CD45RA-negative fraction. The gene calls are TRBV5-6 and TRBJ1-3; a possible D gene is TRBD1 (5 bases). As DNA, the CDR3 is TGTGCCAGCAGCTTGCGAGGACACTTAGGAAACACCATATATTTT. Protein: CASSLRGHLGNTIYF.